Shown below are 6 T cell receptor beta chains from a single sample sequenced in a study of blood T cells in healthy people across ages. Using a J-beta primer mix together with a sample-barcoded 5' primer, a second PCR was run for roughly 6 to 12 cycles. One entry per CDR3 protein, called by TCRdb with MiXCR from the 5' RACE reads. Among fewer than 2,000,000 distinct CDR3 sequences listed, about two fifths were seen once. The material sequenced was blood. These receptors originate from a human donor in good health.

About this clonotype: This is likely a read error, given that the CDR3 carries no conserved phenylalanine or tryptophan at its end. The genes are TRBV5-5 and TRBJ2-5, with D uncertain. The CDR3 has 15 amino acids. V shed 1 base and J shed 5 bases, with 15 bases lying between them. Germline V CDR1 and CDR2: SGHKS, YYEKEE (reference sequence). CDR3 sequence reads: CASSLRPPLGETQYV. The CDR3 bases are TGTGCCAGCAGCTTGCGACCTCCTCTCGGGGAGACCCAGTACGTC.

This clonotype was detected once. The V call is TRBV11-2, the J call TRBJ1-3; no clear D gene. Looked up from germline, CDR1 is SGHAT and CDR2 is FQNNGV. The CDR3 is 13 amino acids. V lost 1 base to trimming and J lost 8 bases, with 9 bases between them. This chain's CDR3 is CASSLGAGDTIYF. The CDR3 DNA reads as TGTGCCAGCAGCTTAGGAGCCGGAGACACCATATATTTT.

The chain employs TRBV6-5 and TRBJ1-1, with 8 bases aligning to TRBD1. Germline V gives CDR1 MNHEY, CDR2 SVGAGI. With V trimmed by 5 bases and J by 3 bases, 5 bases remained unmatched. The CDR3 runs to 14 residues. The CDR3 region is CASSRDRGDTEAFF. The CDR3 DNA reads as TGTGCCAGCAGTCGAGACAGGGGCGACACTGAAGCTTTCTTT.

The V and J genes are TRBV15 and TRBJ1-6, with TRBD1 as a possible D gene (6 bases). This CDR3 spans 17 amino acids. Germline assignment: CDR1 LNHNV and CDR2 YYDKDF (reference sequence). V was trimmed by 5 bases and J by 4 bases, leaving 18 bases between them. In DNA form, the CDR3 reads TGTGCCACCAGCCCTCATCCGACAGGCGCTTATAATTCACCCCTCCACTTT. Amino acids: CATSPHPTGAYNSPLHF.

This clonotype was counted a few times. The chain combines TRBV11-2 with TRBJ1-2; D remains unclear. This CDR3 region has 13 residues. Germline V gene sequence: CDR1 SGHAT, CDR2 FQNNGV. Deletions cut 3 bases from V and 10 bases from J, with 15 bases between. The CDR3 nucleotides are TGTGCCAGCAGCTTGGGTAGCCTGCCTTCCTACACCTTC. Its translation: CASSLGSLPSYTF.

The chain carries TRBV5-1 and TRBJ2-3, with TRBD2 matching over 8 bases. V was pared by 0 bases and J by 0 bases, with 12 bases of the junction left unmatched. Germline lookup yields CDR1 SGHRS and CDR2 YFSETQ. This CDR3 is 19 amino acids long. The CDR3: CASSLVGVRIAGSTDTQYF. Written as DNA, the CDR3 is TGCGCCAGCAGCTTGGTCGGAGTGCGGATAGCGGGGAGCACAGATACGCAGTATTTT.